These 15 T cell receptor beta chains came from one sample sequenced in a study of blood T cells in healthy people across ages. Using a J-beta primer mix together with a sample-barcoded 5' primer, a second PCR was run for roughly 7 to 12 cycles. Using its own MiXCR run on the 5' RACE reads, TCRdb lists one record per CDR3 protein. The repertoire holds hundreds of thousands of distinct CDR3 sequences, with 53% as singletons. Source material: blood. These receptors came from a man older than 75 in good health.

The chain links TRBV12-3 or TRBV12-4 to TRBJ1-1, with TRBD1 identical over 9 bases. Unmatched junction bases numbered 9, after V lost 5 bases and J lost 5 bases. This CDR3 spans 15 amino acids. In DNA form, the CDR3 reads TGTGCCAGCAGTCTACACCGGGACAGGGTTACTGAAGCTTTCTTT. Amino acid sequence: CASSLHRDRVTEAFF.

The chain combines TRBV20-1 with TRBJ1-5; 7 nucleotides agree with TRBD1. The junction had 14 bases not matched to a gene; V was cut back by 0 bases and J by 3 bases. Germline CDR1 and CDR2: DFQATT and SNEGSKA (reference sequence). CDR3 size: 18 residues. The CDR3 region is CSARDVKTRDSYNQPQHF. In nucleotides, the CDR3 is TGCAGTGCTAGAGATGTCAAAACACGGGACAGTTACAATCAGCCCCAGCATTTT.

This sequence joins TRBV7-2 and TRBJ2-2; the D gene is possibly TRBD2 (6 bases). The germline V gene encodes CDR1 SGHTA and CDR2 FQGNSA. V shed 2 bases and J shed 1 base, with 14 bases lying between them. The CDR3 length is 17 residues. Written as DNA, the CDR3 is TGTGCCAGCAGCTTATCATCGCGGAGGGGGAACACCGGGGAGCTGTTTTTT. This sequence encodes CASSLSSRRGNTGELFF. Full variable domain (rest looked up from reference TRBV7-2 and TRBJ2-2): GAGVSQSPSNKVTEKGKDVELRCDPISGHTALYWYRQSLGQGLEFLIYFQGNSAPDKSGLPSDRFSAERTGGSVSTLTIQRTQQEDSAVYLCASSLSSRRGNTGELFFGEGSRLTVL.

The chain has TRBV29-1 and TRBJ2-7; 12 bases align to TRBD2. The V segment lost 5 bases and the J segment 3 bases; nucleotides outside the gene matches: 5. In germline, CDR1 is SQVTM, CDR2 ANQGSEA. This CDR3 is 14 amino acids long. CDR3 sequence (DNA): TGCAGCGTTTTGGGACTAGCGGGTGTCTACGAGCAGTACTTC. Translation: CSVLGLAGVYEQYF.

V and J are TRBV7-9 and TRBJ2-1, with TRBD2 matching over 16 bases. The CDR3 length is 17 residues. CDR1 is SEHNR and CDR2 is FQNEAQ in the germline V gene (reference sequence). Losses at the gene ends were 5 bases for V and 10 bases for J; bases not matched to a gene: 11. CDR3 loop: CASSPLGLAGGIGEQFF. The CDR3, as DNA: TGTGCCAGCAGCCCTCTGGGACTAGCGGGAGGGATCGGAGAGCAGTTCTTC.

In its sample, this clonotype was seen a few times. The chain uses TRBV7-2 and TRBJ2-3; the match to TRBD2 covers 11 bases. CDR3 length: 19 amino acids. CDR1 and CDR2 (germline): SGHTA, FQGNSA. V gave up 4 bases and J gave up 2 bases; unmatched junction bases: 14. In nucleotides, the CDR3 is TGTGCCAGCAGCTATCGTAGACTAGCGGGACGGTCCCACACAGATACGCAGTATTTT. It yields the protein CASSYRRLAGRSHTDTQYF. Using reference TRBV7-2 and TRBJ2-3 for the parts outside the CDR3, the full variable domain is GAGVSQSPSNKVTEKGKDVELRCDPISGHTALYWYRQSLGQGLEFLIYFQGNSAPDKSGLPSDRFSAERTGGSVSTLTIQRTQQEDSAVYLCASSYRRLAGRSHTDTQYFGPGTRLTVL.

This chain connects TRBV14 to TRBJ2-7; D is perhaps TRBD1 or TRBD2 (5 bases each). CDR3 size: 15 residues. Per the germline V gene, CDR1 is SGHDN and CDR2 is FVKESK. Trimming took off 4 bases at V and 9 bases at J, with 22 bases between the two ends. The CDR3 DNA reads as TGTGCCAGCAGCCCCCGGGGCGGTGCCGAGTGGAGGCAGTACTTC. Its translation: CASSPRGGAEWRQYF. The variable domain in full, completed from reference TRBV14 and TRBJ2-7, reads EAGVTQFPSHSVIEKGQTVTLRCDPISGHDNLYWYRRVMGKEIKFLLHFVKESKQDESGMPNNRFLAERTGGTYSTLKVQPAELEDSGVYFCASSPRGGAEWRQYFGPGTRLTVT.

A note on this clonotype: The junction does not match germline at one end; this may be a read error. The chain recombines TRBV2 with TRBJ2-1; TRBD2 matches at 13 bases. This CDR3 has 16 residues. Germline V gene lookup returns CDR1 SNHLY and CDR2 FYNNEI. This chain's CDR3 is CAGSRTSGRRRNEQFF. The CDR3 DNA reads TGTGCCGGCAGTCGGACTAGCGGGAGAAGAAGAAATGAGCAGTTCTTC.

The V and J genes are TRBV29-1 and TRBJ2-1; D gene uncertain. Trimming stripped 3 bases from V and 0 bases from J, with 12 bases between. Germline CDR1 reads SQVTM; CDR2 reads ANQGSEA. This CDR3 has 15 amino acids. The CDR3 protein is CSVDTDSSSYNEQFF. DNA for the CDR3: TGCAGCGTTGATACAGACTCGAGCTCCTACAATGAGCAGTTCTTC.

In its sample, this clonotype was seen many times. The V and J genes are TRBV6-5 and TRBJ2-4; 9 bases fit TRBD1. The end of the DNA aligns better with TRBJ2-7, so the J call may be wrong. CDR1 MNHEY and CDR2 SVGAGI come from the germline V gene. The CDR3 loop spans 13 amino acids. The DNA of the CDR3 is TGTGCCAGCAGCTTTACGACAGGGGGCGAGCAGTACTTC. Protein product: CASSFTTGGEQYF.

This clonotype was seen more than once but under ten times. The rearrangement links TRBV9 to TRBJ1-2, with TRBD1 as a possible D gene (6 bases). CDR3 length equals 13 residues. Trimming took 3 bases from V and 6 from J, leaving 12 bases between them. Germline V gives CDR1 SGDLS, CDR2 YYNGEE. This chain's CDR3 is CASSGDRYDGYTF. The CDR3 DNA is TGTGCCAGCAGCGGTGACAGGTACGATGGCTACACCTTC. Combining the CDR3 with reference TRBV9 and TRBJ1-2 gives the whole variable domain DSGVTQTPKHLITATGQRVTLRCSPRSGDLSVYWYQQSLDQGLQFLIQYYNGEERAKGNILERFSAQQFPDLHSELNLSSLELGDSALYFCASSGDRYDGYTFGSGTRLTVV.

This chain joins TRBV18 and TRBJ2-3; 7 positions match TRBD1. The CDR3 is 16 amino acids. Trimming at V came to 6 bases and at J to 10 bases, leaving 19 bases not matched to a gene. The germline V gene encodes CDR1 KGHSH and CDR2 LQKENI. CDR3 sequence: CASSKGGRAPSRPQYF. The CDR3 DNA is TGTGCCAGCTCGAAAGGGGGCAGGGCCCCGTCGAGACCGCAGTATTTT.

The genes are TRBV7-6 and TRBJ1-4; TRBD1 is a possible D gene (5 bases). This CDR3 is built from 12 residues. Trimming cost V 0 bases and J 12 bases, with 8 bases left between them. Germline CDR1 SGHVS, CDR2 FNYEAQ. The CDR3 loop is CASSLAIGELFF. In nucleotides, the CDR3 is TGTGCCAGCAGCTTAGCCATAGGGGAACTGTTTTTT. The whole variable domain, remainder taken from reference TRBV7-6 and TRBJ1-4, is GAGVSQSPRYKVTKRGQDVALRCDPISGHVSLYWYRQALGQGPEFLTYFNYEAQQDKSGLPNDRFSAERPEGSISTLTIQRTEQRDSAMYRCASSLAIGELFFGSGTQLSVL.

CDR3 amino acids: CASSLGQGAVHEQYF. In DNA, the CDR3 is TGCGCCAGCAGCTTGGGGCAGGGCGCCGTTCACGAGCAGTACTTC. The rearrangement uses TRBV5-1 and TRBJ2-7; D may be TRBD1 (5 bases). Germline CDR1 reads SGHRS; CDR2 reads YFSETQ. This CDR3 has 15 amino acids. The V gene lost 0 bases and the J gene lost 5 bases, with 15 bases spanning the gap.

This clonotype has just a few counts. CDR3 bases: TGTGCCAGCAGCTTACGCCGGGGGGCTGGGGAGACCCAGTACTTC. Translation gives CASSLRRGAGETQYF. The chain joins TRBV7-9 to TRBJ2-5; D might be TRBD2 (7 bases). The CDR3 consists of 15 residues. Germline lookup yields CDR1 SEHNR and CDR2 FQNEAQ (reference sequence). V was cut by 2 bases and J by 5 bases, with 15 bases left in between.